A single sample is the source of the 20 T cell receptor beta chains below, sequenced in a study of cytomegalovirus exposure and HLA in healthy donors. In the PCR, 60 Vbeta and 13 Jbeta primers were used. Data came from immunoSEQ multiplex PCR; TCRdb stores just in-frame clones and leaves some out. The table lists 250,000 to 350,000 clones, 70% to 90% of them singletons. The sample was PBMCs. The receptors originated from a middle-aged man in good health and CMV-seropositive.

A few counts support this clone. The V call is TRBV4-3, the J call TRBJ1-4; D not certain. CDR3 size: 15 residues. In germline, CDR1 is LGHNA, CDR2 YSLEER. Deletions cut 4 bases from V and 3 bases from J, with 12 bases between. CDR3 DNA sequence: TGCGCCAGCAGCCCTAGGTCGGGAGCTAATGAAAAACTGTTTTTT. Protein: CASSPRSGANEKLFF.

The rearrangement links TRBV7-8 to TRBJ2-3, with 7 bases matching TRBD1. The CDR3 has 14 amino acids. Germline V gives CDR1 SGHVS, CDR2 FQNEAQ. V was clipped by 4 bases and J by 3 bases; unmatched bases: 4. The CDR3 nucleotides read TGTGCCAGCAGCTCGTTACAGGGGACAGATACGCAGTATTTT. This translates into CASSSLQGTDTQYF.

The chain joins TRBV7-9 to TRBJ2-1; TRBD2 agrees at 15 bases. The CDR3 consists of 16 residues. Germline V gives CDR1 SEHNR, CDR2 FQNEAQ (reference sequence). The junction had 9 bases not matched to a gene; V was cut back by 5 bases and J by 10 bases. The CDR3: CASSAPGLAGGLEQFF. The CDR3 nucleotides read TGTGCCAGCAGCGCACCGGGACTAGCGGGAGGTTTGGAGCAGTTCTTC.

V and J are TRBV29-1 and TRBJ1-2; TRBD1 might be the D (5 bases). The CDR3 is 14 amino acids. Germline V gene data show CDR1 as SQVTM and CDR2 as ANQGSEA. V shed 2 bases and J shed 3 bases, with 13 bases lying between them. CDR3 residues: CSVESEGRYYGYTF. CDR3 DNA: TGCAGCGTTGAATCGGAGGGGCGGTACTATGGCTACACCTTC.

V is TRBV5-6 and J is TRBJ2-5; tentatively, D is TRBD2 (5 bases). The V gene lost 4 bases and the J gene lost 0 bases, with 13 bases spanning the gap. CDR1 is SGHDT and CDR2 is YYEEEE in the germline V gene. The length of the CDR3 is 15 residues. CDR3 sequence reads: CASSLRAEYQETQYF. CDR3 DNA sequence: TGTGCCAGCAGCCTGCGGGCCGAGTACCAAGAGACCCAGTACTTC.

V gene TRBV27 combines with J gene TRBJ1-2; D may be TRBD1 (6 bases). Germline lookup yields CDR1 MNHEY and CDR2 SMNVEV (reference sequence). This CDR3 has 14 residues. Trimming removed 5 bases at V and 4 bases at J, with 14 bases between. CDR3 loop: CASSITGHVYGYTF. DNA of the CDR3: TGTGCCAGCAGTATTACAGGGCACGTCTATGGCTACACCTTC.

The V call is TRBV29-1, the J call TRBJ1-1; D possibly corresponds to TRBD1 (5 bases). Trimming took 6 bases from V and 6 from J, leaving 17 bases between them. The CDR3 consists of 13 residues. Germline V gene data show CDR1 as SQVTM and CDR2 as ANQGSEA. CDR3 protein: CSVRGGESAEAFF. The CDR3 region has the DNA TGCAGCGTCAGAGGAGGGGAGAGTGCTGAAGCTTTCTTT.

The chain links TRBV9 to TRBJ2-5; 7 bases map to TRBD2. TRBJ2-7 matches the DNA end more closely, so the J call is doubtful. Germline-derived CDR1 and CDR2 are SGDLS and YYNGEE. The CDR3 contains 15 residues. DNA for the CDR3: TGTGCCAGCAGCGCCTCGGGCGGGAGCTCCTACGAGCAGTACTTC. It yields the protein CASSASGGSSYEQYF.

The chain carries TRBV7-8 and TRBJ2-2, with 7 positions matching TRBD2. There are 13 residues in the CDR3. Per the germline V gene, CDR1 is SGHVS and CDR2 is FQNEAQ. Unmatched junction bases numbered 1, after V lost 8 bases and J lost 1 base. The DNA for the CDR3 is TGTGCCAGCCGGGAGGTGAACACCGGGGAGCTGTTTTTT. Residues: CASREVNTGELFF.

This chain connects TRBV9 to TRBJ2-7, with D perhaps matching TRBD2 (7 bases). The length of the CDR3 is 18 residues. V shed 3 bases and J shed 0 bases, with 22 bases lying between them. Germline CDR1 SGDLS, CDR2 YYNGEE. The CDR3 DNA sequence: TGTGCCAGCAGCGCAGGGGAGGGTGGCAGGGCCAACTCCTACGAGCAGTACTTC. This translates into CASSAGEGGRANSYEQYF. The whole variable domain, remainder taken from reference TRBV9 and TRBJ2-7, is DSGVTQTPKHLITATGQRVTLRCSPRSGDLSVYWYQQSLDQGLQFLIQYYNGEERAKGNILERFSAQQFPDLHSELNLSSLELGDSALYFCASSAGEGGRANSYEQYFGPGTRLTVT.

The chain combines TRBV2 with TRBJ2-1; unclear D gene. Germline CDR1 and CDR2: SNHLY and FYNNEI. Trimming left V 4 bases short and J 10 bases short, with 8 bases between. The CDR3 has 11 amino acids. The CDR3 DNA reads TGTGCCAGCAGTGCGCTGAGGGAGCAGTTCTTC. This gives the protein CASSALREQFF.

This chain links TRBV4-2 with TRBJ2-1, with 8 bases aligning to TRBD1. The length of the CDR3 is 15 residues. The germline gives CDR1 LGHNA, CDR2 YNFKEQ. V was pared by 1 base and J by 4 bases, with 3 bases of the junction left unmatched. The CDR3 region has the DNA TGTGCCAGCAGCCAAGTGGGGACAGGTTACAATGAGCAGTTCTTC. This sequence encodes CASSQVGTGYNEQFF.

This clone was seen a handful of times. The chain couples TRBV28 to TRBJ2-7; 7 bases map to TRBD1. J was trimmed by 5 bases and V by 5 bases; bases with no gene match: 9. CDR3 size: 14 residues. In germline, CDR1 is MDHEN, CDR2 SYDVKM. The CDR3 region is CASSPDRVLDEQYF. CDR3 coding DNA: TGTGCCAGCAGTCCCGACAGGGTCCTTGACGAGCAGTACTTC.

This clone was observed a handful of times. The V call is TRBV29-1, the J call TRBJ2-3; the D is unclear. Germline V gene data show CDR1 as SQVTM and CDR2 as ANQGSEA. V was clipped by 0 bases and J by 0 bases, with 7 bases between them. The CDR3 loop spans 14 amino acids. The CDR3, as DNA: TGCAGCGTTGAAGAAACGGAGAGCACAGATACGCAGTATTTT. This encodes CSVEETESTDTQYF.

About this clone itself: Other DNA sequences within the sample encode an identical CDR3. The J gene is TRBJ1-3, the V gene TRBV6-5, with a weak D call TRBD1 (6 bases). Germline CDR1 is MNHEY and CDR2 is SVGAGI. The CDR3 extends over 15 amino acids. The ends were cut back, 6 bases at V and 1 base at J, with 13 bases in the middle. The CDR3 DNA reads TGTGCCAGCAGCAGTGACAGGTTTTCTGGAAACACCATATATTTT. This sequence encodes CASSSDRFSGNTIYF.

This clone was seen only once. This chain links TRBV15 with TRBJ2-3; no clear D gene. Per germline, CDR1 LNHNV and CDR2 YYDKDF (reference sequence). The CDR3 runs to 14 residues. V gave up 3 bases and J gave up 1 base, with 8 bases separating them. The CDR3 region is CATSSRVGTDTQYF. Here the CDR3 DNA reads TGTGCCACCAGCAGCCGAGTGGGCACAGATACGCAGTATTTT.

The CDR3 DNA reads as TGTGCCAGTTGGCCGGACAGGGGATATCAGCCCCAGCATTTT. It encodes CASWPDRGYQPQHF. The gene calls are TRBV28 and TRBJ1-5, with 9 bases that match TRBD1. Germline-derived CDR1 and CDR2 are MDHEN and SYDVKM. V was pared by 9 bases and J by 5 bases, with 8 bases of the junction left unmatched. CDR3 length equals 14 residues.

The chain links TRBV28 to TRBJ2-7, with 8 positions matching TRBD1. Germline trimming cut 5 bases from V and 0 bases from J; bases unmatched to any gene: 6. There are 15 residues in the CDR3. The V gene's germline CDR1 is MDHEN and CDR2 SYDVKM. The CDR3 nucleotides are TGTGCCAGCAGTCTGACAGGGGTCAGCTCCTACGAGCAGTACTTC. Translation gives CASSLTGVSSYEQYF. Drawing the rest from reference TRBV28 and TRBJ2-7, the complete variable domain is DVKVTQSSRYLVKRTGEKVFLECVQDMDHENMFWYRQDPGLGLRLIYFSYDVKMKEKGDIPEGYSVSREKKERFSLILESASTNQTSMYLCASSLTGVSSYEQYFGPGTRLTVT.

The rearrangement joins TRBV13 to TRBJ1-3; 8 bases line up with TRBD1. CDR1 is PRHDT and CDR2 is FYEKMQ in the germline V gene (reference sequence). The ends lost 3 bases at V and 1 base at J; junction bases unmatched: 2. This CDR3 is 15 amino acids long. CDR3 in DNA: TGTGCCAGCAGCTTCAGGGGGCTTTCTGGAAACACCATATATTTT. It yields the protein CASSFRGLSGNTIYF.

CDR3 amino acids: CASSFQYQPQHF. In DNA form, the CDR3 reads TGTGCCAGCAGTTTCCAGTACCAGCCCCAGCATTTT. J is TRBJ1-5 and V is TRBV28; D is unresolved. The germline gives CDR1 MDHEN, CDR2 SYDVKM. The CDR3 extends over 12 amino acids. Trimming removed 3 bases from V and 7 bases from J, with 7 bases in between.